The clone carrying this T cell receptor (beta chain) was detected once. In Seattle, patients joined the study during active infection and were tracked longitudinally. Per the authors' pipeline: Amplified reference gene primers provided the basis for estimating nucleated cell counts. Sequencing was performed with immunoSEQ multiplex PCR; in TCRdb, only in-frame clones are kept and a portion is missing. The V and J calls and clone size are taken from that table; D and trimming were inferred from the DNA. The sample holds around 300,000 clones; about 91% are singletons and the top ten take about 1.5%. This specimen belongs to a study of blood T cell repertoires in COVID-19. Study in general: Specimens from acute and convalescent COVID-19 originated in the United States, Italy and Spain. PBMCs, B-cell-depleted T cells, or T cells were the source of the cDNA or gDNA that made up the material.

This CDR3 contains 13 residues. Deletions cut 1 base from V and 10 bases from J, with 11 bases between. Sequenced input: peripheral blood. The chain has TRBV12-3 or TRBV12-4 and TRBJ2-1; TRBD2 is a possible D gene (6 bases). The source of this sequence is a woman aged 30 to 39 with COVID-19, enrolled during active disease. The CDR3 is CASSLGVGGEQFF. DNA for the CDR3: TGTGCCAGCAGTTTAGGGGTTGGAGGGGAGCAGTTCTTC.